This TCR beta chain was found in a study of T cell responses to AZD1222 COVID-19 vaccine. The protocol was immunoSEQ multiplex PCR, while the TCRdb copy is restricted to in-frame clones and leaves out a portion. The data contain approximately 110,000 clones, 75% to 90% of them singletons. Study-wide results and caveats: Variant regions that are unmutated are reportedly the target of nearly half of spike-specific TCRs.

The germline CDR1 and CDR2 sequences are MDHEN and SYDVKM. The CDR3 length is 14 residues. About this clone itself: No antigen is known for it. One junction end does not reproduce the germline sequence, and a read error may be involved.

The genes are TRBV28 and TRBJ2-2; D not resolved. This TCR derives from an adult who received the AZD1222 COVID-19 vaccine. The sample in question was peripheral blood, obtained 28 days after the second AZD1222 dose. The CDR3 reads CASRQATKTGELFF. DNA of the CDR3: TGTGCCAGCAGGCAAGCTACGAAGACCGGGGAGCTGTTTTTT.